There are a few counts of the clone carrying this TCR beta chain. This sample was taken from a study of identical twins. The CDR3 has 17 amino acids. Germline loops: CDR1 MGHDK, CDR2 SYGVNS. V dropped 10 bases and J dropped 2; count of bases not matched to a gene: 9. TCRdb re-analysed the 5' RACE reads in MiXCR, keeping a single row per CDR3 protein. In the table there are roughly 720,000 distinct CDR3 sequences, roughly 18% of which are singletons. The sample was also linked to a second study, of T cells expressing NK-cell markers.

This TCR was recovered from a woman aged 18-35 years in good health. The rearrangement uses TRBV25-1 and TRBJ2-1; TRBD2 aligns across 15 bases. The sequencing input was PBMCs. CDR3 in amino acids: CATSGLAGGMAYNEQFF. The CDR3 DNA reads as TGTGCCACCTCGGGACTAGCGGGGGGAATGGCCTACAATGAGCAGTTCTTC.